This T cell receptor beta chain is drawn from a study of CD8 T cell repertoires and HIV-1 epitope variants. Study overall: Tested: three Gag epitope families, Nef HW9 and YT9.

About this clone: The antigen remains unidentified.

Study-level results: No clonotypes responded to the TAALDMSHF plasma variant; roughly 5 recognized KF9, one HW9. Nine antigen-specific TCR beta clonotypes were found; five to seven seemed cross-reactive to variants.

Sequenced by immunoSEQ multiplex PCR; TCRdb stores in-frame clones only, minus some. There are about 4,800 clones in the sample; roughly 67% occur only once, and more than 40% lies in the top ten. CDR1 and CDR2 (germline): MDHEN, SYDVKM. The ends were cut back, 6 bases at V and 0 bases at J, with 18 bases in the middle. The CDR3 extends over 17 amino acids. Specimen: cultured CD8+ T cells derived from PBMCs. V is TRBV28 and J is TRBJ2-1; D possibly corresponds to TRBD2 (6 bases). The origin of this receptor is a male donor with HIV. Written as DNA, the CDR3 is TGTGCCAGCAGAGGGACTCAGGGCGACAGCTCCTACAATGAGCAGTTCTTC. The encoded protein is CASRGTQGDSSYNEQFF.